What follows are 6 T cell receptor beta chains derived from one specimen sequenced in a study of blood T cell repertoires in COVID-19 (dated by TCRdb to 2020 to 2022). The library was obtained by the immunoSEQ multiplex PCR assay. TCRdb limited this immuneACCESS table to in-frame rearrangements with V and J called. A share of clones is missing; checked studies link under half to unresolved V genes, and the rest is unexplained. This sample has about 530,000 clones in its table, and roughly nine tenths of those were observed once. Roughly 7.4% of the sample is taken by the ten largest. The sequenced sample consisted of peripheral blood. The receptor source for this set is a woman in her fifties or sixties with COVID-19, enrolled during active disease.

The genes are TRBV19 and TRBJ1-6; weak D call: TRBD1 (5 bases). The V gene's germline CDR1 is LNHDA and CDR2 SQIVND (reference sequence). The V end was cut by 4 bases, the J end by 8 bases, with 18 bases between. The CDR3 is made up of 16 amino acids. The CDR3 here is CASSSGPAGDYSPLHF. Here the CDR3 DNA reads TGTGCCAGTAGTAGTGGACCCGCGGGGGACTATTCACCCCTCCACTTT. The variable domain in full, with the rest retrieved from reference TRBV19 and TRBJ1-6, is DGGITQSPKYLFRKEGQNVTLSCEQNLNHDAMYWYRQDPGQGLRLIYYSQIVNDFQKGDIAEGYSVSREKKESFPLTVTSAQKNPTAFYLCASSSGPAGDYSPLHFGNGTRLTVT.

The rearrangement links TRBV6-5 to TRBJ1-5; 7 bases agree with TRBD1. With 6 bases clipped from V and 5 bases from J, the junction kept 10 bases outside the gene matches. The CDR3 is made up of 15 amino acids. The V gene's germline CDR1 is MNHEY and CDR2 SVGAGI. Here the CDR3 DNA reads TGTGCCAGCAGCCCCTTTGGAGGGGGCGATCAGCCCCAGCATTTT. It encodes CASSPFGGGDQPQHF.

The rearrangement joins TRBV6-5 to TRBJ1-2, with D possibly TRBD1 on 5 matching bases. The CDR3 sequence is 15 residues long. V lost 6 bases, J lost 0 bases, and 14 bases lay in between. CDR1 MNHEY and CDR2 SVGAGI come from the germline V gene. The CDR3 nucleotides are TGTGCCAGCAGGGGACTGGGACGGACTAACTATGGCTACACCTTC. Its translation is CASRGLGRTNYGYTF.

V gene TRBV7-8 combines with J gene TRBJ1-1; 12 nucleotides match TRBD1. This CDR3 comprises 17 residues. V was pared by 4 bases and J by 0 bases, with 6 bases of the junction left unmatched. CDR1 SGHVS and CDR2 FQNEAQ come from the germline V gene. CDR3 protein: CASSSRDRGLVNTEAFF. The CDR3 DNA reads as TGTGCCAGCAGCTCTCGGGACAGGGGGCTTGTGAACACTGAAGCTTTCTTT. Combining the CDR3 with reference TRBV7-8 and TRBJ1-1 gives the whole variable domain GAGVSQSPRYKVAKRGQDVALRCDPISGHVSLFWYQQALGQGPEFLTYFQNEAQLDKSGLPSDRFFAERPEGSVSTLKIQRTQQEDSAVYLCASSSRDRGLVNTEAFFGQGTRLTVV.

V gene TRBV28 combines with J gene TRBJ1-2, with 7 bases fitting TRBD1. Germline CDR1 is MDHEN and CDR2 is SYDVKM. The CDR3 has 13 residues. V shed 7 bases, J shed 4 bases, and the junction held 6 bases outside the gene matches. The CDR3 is CASTWDSSYGYTF. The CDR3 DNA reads TGTGCCAGCACCTGGGACAGCTCCTATGGCTACACCTTC.

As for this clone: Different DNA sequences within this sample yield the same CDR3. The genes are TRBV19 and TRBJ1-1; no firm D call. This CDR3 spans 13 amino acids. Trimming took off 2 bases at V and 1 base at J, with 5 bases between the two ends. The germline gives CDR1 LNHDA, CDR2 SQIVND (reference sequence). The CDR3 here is CASSISGNTEAFF. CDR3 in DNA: TGTGCCAGTAGTATATCCGGGAACACTGAAGCTTTCTTT.